The 26 T cell receptor beta chains given below trace back to one sample, sequenced in a study of T cell repertoires in cytomegalovirus infection. These receptors lack a known antigen. MiXCR was run by TCRdb on the reads, yielding one entry per CDR3 protein. The sample has approximately 71,000 distinct CDR3 sequences; around 20% are singletons. Sample: CD8+ T cells from cultured PBMCs, taken from culture after CMV antigen stimulation. All receptors derive from a human donor in good health (CMV status not recorded). Some clones in this sample may be carry-over from other donors' samples.

In its sample, this clonotype was seen a few times. This chain links TRBV7-2 with TRBJ2-1, with D maybe TRBD2 (5 bases). CDR1 SGHTA and CDR2 FQGNSA come from the germline V gene. Trimming cost V 1 base and J 15 bases, with 22 bases left between them. The CDR3 length is 15 residues. The CDR3 coding sequence is TGTGCCAGCAGCTTAGTGTTTTATAGCGAGGAGGAGACGTTCTTC. It yields the protein CASSLVFYSEEETFF. Variable domain in full (rest from reference TRBV7-2 and TRBJ2-1): GAGVSQSPSNKVTEKGKDVELRCDPISGHTALYWYRQSLGQGLEFLIYFQGNSAPDKSGLPSDRFSAERTGGSVSTLTIQRTQQEDSAVYLCASSLVFYSEEETFFGPGTRLTVL.

V gene TRBV7-9 combines with J gene TRBJ2-1; D might be TRBD1 or TRBD2, each matching 5 bases. This CDR3 has 15 residues. From germline, CDR1 is SEHNR and CDR2 FQNEAQ (reference sequence). The V end lost 6 bases, the J end lost 4 bases, and 16 bases lay between the germline ends. Written as DNA, the CDR3 is TGTGCCAGCAGTAGCGACTGGGACCCGTACAATGAGCAGTTCTTC. Translating gives CASSSDWDPYNEQFF.

This chain links TRBV9 with TRBJ1-4; no clear D gene. V dropped 0 bases and J dropped 5 bases, with 11 bases sitting between them. The CDR3 has 15 amino acids. Germline CDR1 reads SGDLS; CDR2 reads YYNGEE. As DNA, the CDR3 is TGTGCCAGCAGCGTAGTAGAGGGCAGGAATGAAAAACTGTTTTTT. Translated, it gives CASSVVEGRNEKLFF.

The V and J genes are TRBV6-6 and TRBJ1-3, with 9 bases matching TRBD1. The V segment lost 8 bases and the J segment 0 bases; nucleotides outside the gene matches: 5. The CDR3 contains 15 residues. CDR1 is MNHNY and CDR2 is SVGAGI in the germline V gene (reference sequence). CDR3 protein: CASRDRDNSGNTIYF. Here the CDR3 DNA reads TGTGCCAGCCGGGACAGGGACAACTCTGGAAACACCATATATTTT.

The chain carries TRBV4-1 and TRBJ2-3, with 12 bases fitting TRBD2. Germline V CDR1 and CDR2: MGHRA, YSYEKL. The V segment lost 4 bases and the J segment 10 bases; nucleotides outside the gene matches: 6. CDR3 length equals 14 residues. The CDR3 DNA reads as TGCGCCAGCAGCCCTGGACTAGCGGGGTTGGCGCAGTATTTT. Encoded protein: CASSPGLAGLAQYF.

The V gene is TRBV4-3, the J gene TRBJ2-3; 14 bases map to TRBD2. Per the germline V gene, CDR1 is LGHNA and CDR2 is YSLEER. CDR3 length equals 18 residues. Losses at the gene ends were 7 bases for V and 5 bases for J; bases not matched to a gene: 14. The CDR3 spells CASTNKGGLAGAGDTQYF. CDR3 DNA: TGCGCCAGCACCAACAAGGGGGGACTAGCGGGGGCGGGAGATACGCAGTATTTT.

This chain links TRBV6-6 with TRBJ2-2, with D perhaps matching TRBD1 (5 bases). Per germline, CDR1 MNHNY and CDR2 SVGAGI (reference sequence). Trimming removed 5 bases from V and 6 bases from J, with 13 bases in between. The CDR3 is made up of 14 amino acids. CDR3 nucleotide sequence: TGTGCCAGCAGTGACTTCAGGGTGTCCGGGGAGCTGTTTTTT. This translates into CASSDFRVSGELFF.

This clonotype has just a few counts. The chain recombines TRBV5-1 with TRBJ1-1, with D tentatively TRBD1 (6 bases). This CDR3 has 15 amino acids. The V end lost 2 bases, the J end lost 1 base, and 12 bases lay between the germline ends. CDR1 SGHRS and CDR2 YFSETQ come from the germline V gene. The CDR3 DNA follows: TGCGCCAGCAGCTTCAGGGGATTGGGGAACACTGAAGCTTTCTTT. Its protein product is CASSFRGLGNTEAFF.

This clonotype was detected a few times. This chain uses TRBV13 with TRBJ1-2; D possibly corresponds to TRBD1 (5 bases). CDR3 length: 12 residues. Germline V gene sequence: CDR1 PRHDT, CDR2 FYEKMQ (reference sequence). Trimming left V 2 bases short and J 6 bases short, with 7 bases between. In nucleotides, the CDR3 is TGTGCCAGCAGCTTACTAGGGGATGGCTACACCTTC. Protein product: CASSLLGDGYTF. The full variable domain, with the rest looked up from reference TRBV13 and TRBJ1-2, is AAGVIQSPRHLIKEKRETATLKCYPIPRHDTVYWYQQGPGQDPQFLISFYEKMQSDKGSIPDRFSAQQFSDYHSELNMSSLELGDSALYFCASSLLGDGYTFGSGTRLTVV.

The table lists this clonotype with a few counts. This rearrangement joins TRBV15 to TRBJ2-7; a weak D match, TRBD1 (5 bases). The V end lost 3 bases, the J end lost 7 bases, and 16 bases lay between the germline ends. This CDR3 comprises 14 residues. CDR1 is LNHNV, CDR2 YYDKDF, per germline (reference sequence). The chain's CDR3 is CATSSEQGIGEQYF. For the CDR3, the DNA is TGTGCCACCAGCAGCGAGCAGGGTATTGGAGAGCAGTACTTC.

The gene calls are TRBV7-2 and TRBJ1-1, with TRBD1 as a possible D gene (5 bases). CDR3 length: 12 amino acids. Trimming pared 5 bases from V and 7 bases from J, leaving 11 bases between. Germline assignment: CDR1 SGHTA and CDR2 FQGNSA. CDR3 in DNA: TGTGCCAGCAGCCCGTCGGGGGGTGAAGCTTTCTTT. Residues: CASSPSGGEAFF.

The V call is TRBV12-3 or TRBV12-4, the J call TRBJ1-3, with D hard to call. The CDR3 has 15 residues. Trimming took off 2 bases at V and 4 bases at J, with 12 bases between the two ends. CDR3 sequence: CASSLLPTAGNTIYF. The CDR3, as DNA: TGTGCCAGCAGTTTACTCCCGACCGCCGGAAACACCATATATTTT.

V and J are TRBV6-5 and TRBJ1-4; D is unclear. V was cut by 4 bases and J by 0 bases, with 12 bases left in between. The V gene's germline CDR1 is MNHEY and CDR2 SVGAGI. The CDR3 covers 16 residues. CDR3 sequence (DNA): TGTGCCAGCAGTTTAGGGCAGCCTGCAACTAATGAAAAACTGTTTTTT. This sequence encodes CASSLGQPATNEKLFF.

The chain joins TRBV6-2 or TRBV6-3 to TRBJ1-2; the match to TRBD1 covers 8 bases. CDR3 length equals 15 residues. The V gene end was trimmed by 2 bases and the J gene end by 2 bases; junction bases not matched to a gene: 4. CDR1 is MNHEY, CDR2 SVGEGT, per germline. The CDR3 coding sequence is TGTGCCAGCAGTTACGATCGACAGGGGAACTATGGCTACACCTTC. Translation gives CASSYDRQGNYGYTF.

The table lists this clonotype with a few counts. The rearrangement joins TRBV7-9 to TRBJ2-1, with TRBD1 matching over 8 bases. Germline V gives CDR1 SEHNR, CDR2 FQNEAQ (reference sequence). The trim removed 2 bases at V and 5 bases at J, leaving 11 bases unmatched. The CDR3 is made up of 17 amino acids. This CDR3 reads CASSLLTAPDRDNEQFF. DNA of the CDR3: TGTGCCAGCAGCTTACTCACAGCTCCGGACAGGGACAATGAGCAGTTCTTC.

This clonotype showed up just a few times. This chain links TRBV27 with TRBJ2-5; D perhaps matches TRBD2 (6 bases). Per the germline V gene, CDR1 is MNHEY and CDR2 is SMNVEV (reference sequence). This CDR3 region has 14 residues. With 1 base removed from V and 3 bases from J, the gap between germline ends came to 9 bases. The CDR3 DNA reads as TGTGCCAGCAGTTTATTGGGGGGTGAAGAGACCCAGTACTTC. Its protein product is CASSLLGGEETQYF.

This clonotype appeared a few times. The chain couples TRBV11-2 to TRBJ1-5, with TRBD1 as a possible D gene (5 bases). This CDR3 spans 16 amino acids. The germline CDR1 and CDR2 sequences are SGHAT and FQNNGV. The V end was cut by 2 bases, the J end by 7 bases, with 18 bases between. The chain's CDR3 is CASSLRRGRQHQPQHF. For the CDR3, the DNA is TGTGCCAGCAGCTTACGTCGGGGGAGGCAGCACCAGCCCCAGCATTTT.

This clonotype came up a few times. CDR3 sequence (DNA): TGTGCCAGCACCCCTCGGGGGAAACACACTGAAGCTTTCTTT. It specifies CASTPRGKHTEAFF. V and J are TRBV7-9 and TRBJ1-1, with D maybe TRBD1 (5 bases). The CDR3 totals 14 residues. Trimming left V 7 bases short and J 3 bases short, with 15 bases between. CDR1 and CDR2 (germline): SEHNR, FQNEAQ (reference sequence).

The gene calls are TRBV27 and TRBJ1-2; the D gene is possibly TRBD1 (5 bases). Deletions cut 5 bases from V and 0 bases from J, with 13 bases between. This CDR3 has 15 amino acids. Germline V gene lookup returns CDR1 MNHEY and CDR2 SMNVEV (reference sequence). The CDR3 DNA is TGTGCCAGCAGTCTCTACTGGGACTCTAACTATGGCTACACCTTC. Protein product: CASSLYWDSNYGYTF.

This clonotype was counted a few times. The chain combines TRBV4-1 with TRBJ2-7; TRBD2 matches 8 bases. The germline V gene has CDR1 MGHRA and CDR2 YSYEKL. The CDR3 runs 17 residues. V gave up 1 base and J gave up 0 bases; unmatched junction bases: 8. The CDR3 DNA reads TGCGCCAGCAGCCAAGCGGGAGGGCAGTGGAGCTCCTACGAGCAGTACTTC. Its protein product is CASSQAGGQWSSYEQYF.

The chain has TRBV7-6 and TRBJ2-7; TRBD1 matches at 7 bases. Germline V lookup: CDR1 SGHVS, CDR2 FNYEAQ. Germline trimming cut 5 bases from V and 5 bases from J; bases unmatched to any gene: 6. The CDR3 totals 13 residues. This chain's CDR3 is CASSPRQGNEQYF. CDR3 sequence (DNA): TGTGCCAGCAGCCCAAGACAGGGAAACGAGCAGTACTTC.

Only a few counts were recorded for this clonotype. The chain carries TRBV7-9 and TRBJ1-4, with unresolved D. In germline, CDR1 is SEHNR, CDR2 FQNEAQ (reference sequence). The CDR3 runs to 16 residues. V shed 4 bases and J shed 5 bases, with 17 bases lying between them. The CDR3 here is CASSSPVGRQNEKLFF. The CDR3 DNA follows: TGTGCCAGCAGCTCCCCGGTGGGCCGCCAGAATGAAAAACTGTTTTTT.

This clonotype was detected only a few times. The gene calls are TRBV20-1 and TRBJ1-5; 9 bases map to TRBD1. Germline assignment: CDR1 DFQATT and CDR2 SNEGSKA (reference sequence). The V and J ends lost 0 bases and 1 base, in that order; junction bases with no gene match: 13. The CDR3 spans 19 residues. The CDR3 loop is CSARDFGTGRMSSNQPQHF. In DNA form, the CDR3 reads TGCAGTGCTAGAGATTTCGGGACAGGGAGGATGTCCAGCAATCAGCCCCAGCATTTT.

This clonotype was detected only a few times. CDR3 residues: CASSQDLPGANVLTF. The DNA for the CDR3 is TGCGCCAGCAGCCAAGATCTCCCCGGGGCCAACGTCCTGACTTTC. V is TRBV4-1 and J is TRBJ2-6, with D unclear. Germline CDR1 is MGHRA and CDR2 is YSYEKL. CDR3 length equals 15 residues. Trimming took off 0 bases at V and 4 bases at J, with 7 bases between the two ends.

The V and J genes are TRBV28 and TRBJ1-4; TRBD1 agrees at 9 bases. V lost 3 bases to trimming and J lost 7 bases; unmatched junction nucleotides: 9. The CDR3 spans 16 residues. From germline, CDR1 is MDHEN and CDR2 SYDVKM. CDR3 coding DNA: TGTGCCAGCAGTTTCCCTAACAGGGGGCTCCTTGAAAAACTGTTTTTT. Protein sequence: CASSFPNRGLLEKLFF.

The chain links TRBV6-4 to TRBJ1-3; D call uncertain. Germline-derived CDR1 and CDR2 are MRHNA and SNTAGT. V was cut by 7 bases and J by 1 base, with 14 bases left in between. The CDR3 spans 15 residues. DNA for the CDR3: TGTGCCAGCACTTCTCCAGTTCGTTCTGGAAACACCATATATTTT. This translates into CASTSPVRSGNTIYF.